The source of this TCR beta chain is a study of vaccination and CD4 T cells after COVID-19. Study information: As control conditions, cultures were given either a CEFX pool serving as positive control, an HIV-1 Nef pool, or no peptide at all.

As to treatment: roughly 11-day PBMC culture with coronavirus spike peptide pools or control peptides (ViraFEST assay). CD4+ T cells were isolated by negative selection after 10 days of culture. The ends were cut back, 3 bases at V and 7 bases at J, with 12 bases in the middle. This CDR3 comprises 14 residues. Germline CDR1 and CDR2: KGHDR and SFDVKD. Sequence data for DNA of cultured CD4+ T cells were generated by the Oncomine TCR Beta short-read assay. TCRdb reprocessed the PCR reads with MiXCR, giving one entry per CDR3 protein. Of approximately 10,000 distinct CDR3 sequences in the sample, about 61% were seen once. Study-level findings and limits: Spike mono-reactivity was found in 304 of 307 vaccine-specific clones from convalescent patients. Apart from involving relatively few convalescent patients, the work omitted early post-infection timepoints.

About this clonotype itself: Its antigen is unidentified.

The chain is built from TRBV24-1 and TRBJ2-1, with D possibly TRBD1 on 6 matching bases. The sequence came from a human donor who had recovered from COVID-19. Sequenced input: CD4+ T cells from blood, cultured in vitro. This chain's CDR3 is CATSDPDRPNEQFF. The CDR3 coding sequence is TGTGCCACCAGTGATCCCGACAGGCCAAATGAGCAGTTCTTC.